The 2 T cell receptor beta chains in this list originate from one sample, sequenced in a study of control samples from healthy donors and cancer patients. Generated by immunoSEQ multiplex PCR, the TCRdb table keeps only in-frame clones and is missing some. The repertoire holds 90,000 to 100,000 clones, roughly 83% seen once, with under 12% in the top ten. The sample comprised blood. Receptor source: a woman aged 25 to 39 in good health.

The gene calls are TRBV14 and TRBJ2-5; D is ambiguous. CDR1 is SGHDN, CDR2 FVKESK, per germline. The ends were cut back, 0 bases at V and 2 bases at J, with 10 bases in the middle. CDR3 length: 15 residues. The CDR3 region has the DNA TGTGCCAGCAGCCAAGATTTGGATCCTCAAGAGACCCAGTACTTC. The encoded protein is CASSQDLDPQETQYF.

V is TRBV5-6 and J is TRBJ1-4; maybe TRBD1 (5 bases). V gave up 0 bases and J gave up 3 bases, with 9 bases separating them. The germline V gene has CDR1 SGHDT and CDR2 YYEEEE. CDR3 length equals 15 residues. Here the CDR3 reads CASSLVGGANEKLFF. The DNA for the CDR3 is TGTGCCAGCAGCTTGGTGGGAGGGGCTAATGAAAAACTGTTTTTT. The entire variable domain, with the rest obtained from reference TRBV5-6 and TRBJ1-4, is as follows: DAGVTQSPTHLIKTRGQQVTLRCSPKSGHDTVSWYQQALGQGPQFIFQYYEEEERQRGNFPDRFSGHQFPNYSSELNVNALLLGDSALYLCASSLVGGANEKLFFGSGTQLSVL.